Below, one TCR beta chain is given with its context. The antigen this receptor binds is unknown. Nothing much larger sits one base from this clone, and base qualities are not available. A second Seattle source provided samples from volunteer blood donors who had recovered from COVID-19. The collaborating institutions used their own protocols to collect whole blood in K2EDTA tubes. Collaborator samples were shipped for TCRbeta analysis as frozen whole blood, isolated PBMCs, or DNA extracted from either sample type. Including the terminal cysteine and phenylalanine, the CDR3 comprises 15 residues. The only DNA kept is the CDR3, 45 bases in frame from the first base. Looking up the germline V gene yields CDR1 SGDLS and CDR2 YYNGEE. V has 1 base trimmed and J has 4 bases trimmed; junction bases matching no gene number 3. The data were taken from a study of blood T cell repertoires in COVID-19 (dated by TCRdb to about 2020). Some background on the complete study: Samples covering the acute and convalescent phases of COVID-19 were provided by collaborators in the United States, Italy and Spain. The material from the prospective study consisted of cDNA or gDNA derived from T cells, B-cell-depleted T cells, or PBMCs. The dataset comprised deeply sampled blood TCRbeta repertoires from subjects exposed to, actively infected with, or recovered from COVID-19. A freely available public database, intended as a resource for researchers studying the immune response to SARS-CoV-2, is where the repertoires were released. Samples were obtained from the ongoing ImmuneRACE study (first 160 participants) and from 1,254 subjects provided by 6 global collaborators. The sample metadata nearly always contained a de-identified subject ID, COVID-19 status, age in years and sex. Where available, HLA class I and class II types were obtained from metadata supplied by the sample provider rather than from assay-based typing.

TCRbeta CDR3 regions were amplified from genomic DNA by means of the immunoSEQ Assay, a bias-controlled multiplex PCR. The paper's processing steps were these. Nucleated cell counts per sample were estimated from amplification of reference gene primers within the assay. Sequence reads were collapsed and filtered to measure the absolute abundance of every unique TCRbeta CDR3 rearrangement. For each sample, productive Simpson clonality was calculated as the square root of Simpson's diversity index over productive rearrangements. The clones in this table, taken by TCRdb from immuneACCESS, are in-frame only. Not every clone is retained; where verified, under half of the shortfall comes from an unresolved V gene, and the cause of the rest is unknown. V and J calls and clone size are copied from that table; D and trimming were computed from the DNA. This sample is represented by fewer than 300,000 clones; more than 75% of them were singletons. The biggest ten clones account for 8.5% to 10% of the sample.

Study-level results and caveats: Clinical and demographic metadata were provided uncurated, with the amount varying by source and participant.

This clonotype was obtained from a man aged 35 to 55 who had recovered from COVID-19. Sequenced material: peripheral blood. This sequence uses TRBV9 and TRBJ1-1; 11 central bases correspond to TRBD1. The CDR3 protein is CASSVKGTGGTEAFF. In nucleotides, the sequence is TGTGCCAGCAGCGTAAAAGGGACAGGGGGCACTGAAGCTTTCTTT.